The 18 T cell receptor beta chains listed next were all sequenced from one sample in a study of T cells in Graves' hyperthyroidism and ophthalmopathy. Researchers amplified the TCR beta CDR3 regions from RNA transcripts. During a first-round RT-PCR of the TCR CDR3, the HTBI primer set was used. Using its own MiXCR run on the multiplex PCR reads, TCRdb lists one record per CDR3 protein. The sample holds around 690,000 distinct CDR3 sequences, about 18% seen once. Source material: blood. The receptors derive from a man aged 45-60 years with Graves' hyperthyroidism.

The CDR3 coding sequence is TGTGCCAGCAGTGAAACAGGTCCTATATGGAACACTGAAGCTTTCTTT. Translating gives CASSETGPIWNTEAFF. This chain links TRBV2 with TRBJ1-1; maybe TRBD1 (5 bases). CDR1 SNHLY and CDR2 FYNNEI come from the germline V gene. CDR3 length equals 16 residues. The germline V and J ends were trimmed by 2 bases and 1 base, with 14 bases remaining between them.

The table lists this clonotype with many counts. CDR3 in amino acids: CASSLADYNEQFF. The DNA for the CDR3 is TGTGCCAGCAGTCTAGCGGACTACAATGAGCAGTTCTTC. The V and J genes are TRBV11-2 and TRBJ2-1, with 7 bases that match TRBD2. The J segment lost 3 bases and the V segment lost 6 bases, leaving 2 bases of the junction unmatched. Germline CDR1 reads SGHAT; CDR2 reads FQNNGV. The CDR3 contains 13 residues.

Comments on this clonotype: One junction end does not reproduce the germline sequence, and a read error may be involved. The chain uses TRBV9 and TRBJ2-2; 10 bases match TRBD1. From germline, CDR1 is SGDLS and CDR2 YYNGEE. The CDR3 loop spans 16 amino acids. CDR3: CASSGRGQGNPGELFF. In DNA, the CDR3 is TGTGCCAGCAGCGGGAGGGGACAGGGGAACCCCGGGGAGCTGTTTTTT.

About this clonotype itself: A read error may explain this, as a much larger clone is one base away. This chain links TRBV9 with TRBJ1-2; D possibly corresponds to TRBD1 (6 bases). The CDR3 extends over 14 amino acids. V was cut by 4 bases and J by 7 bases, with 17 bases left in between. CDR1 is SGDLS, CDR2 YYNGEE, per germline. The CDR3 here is CASSSHRGRGGYTF. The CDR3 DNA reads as TGTGCCAGCAGCTCCCATCGGGGGCGGGGTGGCTACACCTTC.

Here the CDR3 reads CASSSGTHAWEQYF. As DNA, the CDR3 is TGTGCCAGTAGTAGCGGGACCCACGCCTGGGAGCAGTACTTC. J is TRBJ2-7 and V is TRBV19; perhaps TRBD2 as D (6 bases). The CDR3 loop spans 14 amino acids. With 4 bases removed from V and 7 bases from J, the gap between germline ends came to 17 bases. Germline assignment: CDR1 LNHDA and CDR2 SQIVND (reference sequence).

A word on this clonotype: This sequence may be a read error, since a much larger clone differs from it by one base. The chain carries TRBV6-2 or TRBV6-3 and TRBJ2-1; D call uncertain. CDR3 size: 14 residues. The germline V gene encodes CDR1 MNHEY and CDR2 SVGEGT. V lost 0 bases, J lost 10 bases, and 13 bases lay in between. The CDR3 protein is CASSYSASAREQFF. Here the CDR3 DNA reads TGTGCCAGCAGTTACTCTGCTAGTGCGCGCGAGCAGTTCTTC.

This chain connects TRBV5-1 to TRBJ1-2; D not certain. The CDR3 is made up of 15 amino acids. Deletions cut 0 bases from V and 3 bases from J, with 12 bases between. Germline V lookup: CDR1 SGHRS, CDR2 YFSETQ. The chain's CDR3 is CASSLALGLYYGYTF. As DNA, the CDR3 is TGCGCCAGCAGCTTGGCCCTGGGCTTATACTATGGCTACACCTTC.

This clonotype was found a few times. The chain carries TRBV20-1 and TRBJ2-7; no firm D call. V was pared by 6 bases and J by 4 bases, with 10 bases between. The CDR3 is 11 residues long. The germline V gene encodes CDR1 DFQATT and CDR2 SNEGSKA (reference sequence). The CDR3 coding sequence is TGCAGTGCAAGACCAGATTACGAGCAGTACTTC. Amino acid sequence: CSARPDYEQYF.

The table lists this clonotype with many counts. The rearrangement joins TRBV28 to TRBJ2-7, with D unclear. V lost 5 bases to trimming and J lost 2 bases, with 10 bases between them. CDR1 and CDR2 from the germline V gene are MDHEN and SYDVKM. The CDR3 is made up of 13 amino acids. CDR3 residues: CASSTPSPYEQYF. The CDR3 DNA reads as TGTGCCAGCAGTACCCCATCACCCTACGAGCAGTACTTC.

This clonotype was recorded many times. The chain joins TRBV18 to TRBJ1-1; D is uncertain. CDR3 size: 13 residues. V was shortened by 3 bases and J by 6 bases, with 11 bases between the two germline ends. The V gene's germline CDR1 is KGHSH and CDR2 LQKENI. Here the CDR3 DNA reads TGTGCCAGCTCACCTACATTGGGCGCTGAAGCTTTCTTT. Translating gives CASSPTLGAEAFF. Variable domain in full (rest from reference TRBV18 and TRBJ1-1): NAGVMQNPRHLVRRRGQEARLRCSPMKGHSHVYWYRQLPEEGLKFMVYLQKENIIDESGMPKERFSAEFPKEGPSILRIQQVVRGDSAAYFCASSPTLGAEAFFGQGTRLTVV.

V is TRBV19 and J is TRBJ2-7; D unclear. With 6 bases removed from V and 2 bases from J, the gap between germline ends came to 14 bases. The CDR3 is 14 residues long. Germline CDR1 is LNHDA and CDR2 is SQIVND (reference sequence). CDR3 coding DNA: TGTGCCAGTAGCACCGGGCCGAAGGCCTACGAGCAGTACTTC. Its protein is CASSTGPKAYEQYF.

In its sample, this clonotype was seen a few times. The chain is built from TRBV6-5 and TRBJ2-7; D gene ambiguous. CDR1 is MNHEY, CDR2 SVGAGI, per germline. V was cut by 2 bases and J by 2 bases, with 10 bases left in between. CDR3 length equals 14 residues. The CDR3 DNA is TGTGCCAGCAGTTACGAGCGACCTCCCTACGAGCAGTACTTC. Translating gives CASSYERPPYEQYF.

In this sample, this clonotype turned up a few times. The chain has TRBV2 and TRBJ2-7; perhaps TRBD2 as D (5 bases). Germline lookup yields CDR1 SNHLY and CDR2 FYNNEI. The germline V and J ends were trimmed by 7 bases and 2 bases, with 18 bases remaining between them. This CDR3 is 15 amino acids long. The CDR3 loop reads CASTGVGGLTYEQYF. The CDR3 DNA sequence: TGTGCCAGCACCGGGGTGGGCGGCCTAACCTACGAGCAGTACTTC.

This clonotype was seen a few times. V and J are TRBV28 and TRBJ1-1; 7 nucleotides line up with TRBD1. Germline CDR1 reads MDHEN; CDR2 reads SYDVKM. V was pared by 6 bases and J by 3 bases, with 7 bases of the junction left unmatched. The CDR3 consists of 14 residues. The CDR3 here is CASRETGTDTEAFF. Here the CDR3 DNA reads TGTGCCAGCAGGGAGACAGGGACGGACACTGAAGCTTTCTTT.

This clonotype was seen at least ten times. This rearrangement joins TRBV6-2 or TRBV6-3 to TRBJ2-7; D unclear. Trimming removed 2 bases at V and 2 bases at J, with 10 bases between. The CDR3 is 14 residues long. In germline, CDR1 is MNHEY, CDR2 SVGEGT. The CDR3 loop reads CASSYGAATYEQYF. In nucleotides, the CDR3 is TGTGCCAGCAGTTACGGTGCAGCGACCTACGAGCAGTACTTC.

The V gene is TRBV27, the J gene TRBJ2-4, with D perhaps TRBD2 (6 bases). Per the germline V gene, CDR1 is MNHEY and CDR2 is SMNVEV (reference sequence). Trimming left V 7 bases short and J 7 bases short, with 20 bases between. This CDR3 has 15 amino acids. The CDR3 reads CASNSFNGSPNIQYF. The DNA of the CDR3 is TGTGCCAGCAATTCCTTTAACGGGAGCCCCAACATTCAGTACTTC.

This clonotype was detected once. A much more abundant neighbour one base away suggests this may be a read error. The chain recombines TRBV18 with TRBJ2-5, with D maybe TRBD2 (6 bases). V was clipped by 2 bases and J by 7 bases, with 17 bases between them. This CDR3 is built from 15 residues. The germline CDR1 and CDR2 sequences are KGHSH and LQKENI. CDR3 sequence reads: CASSPTPGVVATQYF. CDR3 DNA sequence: TGTGCCAGCTCACCAACCCCGGGAGTCGTTGCGACCCAGTACTTC.

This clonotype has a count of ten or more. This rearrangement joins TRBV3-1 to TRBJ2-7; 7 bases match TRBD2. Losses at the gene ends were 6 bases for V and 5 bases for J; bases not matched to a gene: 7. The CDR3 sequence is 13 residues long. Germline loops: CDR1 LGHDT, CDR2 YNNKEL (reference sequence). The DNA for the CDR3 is TGTGCCAGCAGGACGGGGGGTTCCGACGAGCAGTACTTC. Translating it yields CASRTGGSDEQYF.